The subject of this entry is one T cell receptor (beta chain). The data were taken from a study of blood T cell repertoires in COVID-19. At the level of the study: PBMCs, B-cell-depleted T cells, or T cells provided the cDNA or gDNA that made up the material.

V was shortened by 5 bases and J by 5 bases, with 21 bases between the two germline ends. Per germline, CDR1 SEHNR and CDR2 FQNEAQ (reference sequence). The CDR3 has 16 residues. In assigning cohorts, the study relied on participant-reported clinical history. Repertoires were generated with immunoSEQ multiplex PCR, while TCRdb's copy carries only in-frame clones and drops some. The sample lists 350,000 or so clones, 80% to 90% occurring once. The sequencing input was PBMCs or T cells enriched from blood (not recorded which). The genes are TRBV7-9 and TRBJ1-1; D remains ambiguous. This receptor was taken from a woman aged 40 to 55 with acute COVID-19. The CDR3 loop reads CASSALAPPPLTEAFF. The CDR3 DNA follows: TGTGCCAGCAGCGCTTTAGCACCCCCTCCCCTAACTGAAGCTTTCTTT.